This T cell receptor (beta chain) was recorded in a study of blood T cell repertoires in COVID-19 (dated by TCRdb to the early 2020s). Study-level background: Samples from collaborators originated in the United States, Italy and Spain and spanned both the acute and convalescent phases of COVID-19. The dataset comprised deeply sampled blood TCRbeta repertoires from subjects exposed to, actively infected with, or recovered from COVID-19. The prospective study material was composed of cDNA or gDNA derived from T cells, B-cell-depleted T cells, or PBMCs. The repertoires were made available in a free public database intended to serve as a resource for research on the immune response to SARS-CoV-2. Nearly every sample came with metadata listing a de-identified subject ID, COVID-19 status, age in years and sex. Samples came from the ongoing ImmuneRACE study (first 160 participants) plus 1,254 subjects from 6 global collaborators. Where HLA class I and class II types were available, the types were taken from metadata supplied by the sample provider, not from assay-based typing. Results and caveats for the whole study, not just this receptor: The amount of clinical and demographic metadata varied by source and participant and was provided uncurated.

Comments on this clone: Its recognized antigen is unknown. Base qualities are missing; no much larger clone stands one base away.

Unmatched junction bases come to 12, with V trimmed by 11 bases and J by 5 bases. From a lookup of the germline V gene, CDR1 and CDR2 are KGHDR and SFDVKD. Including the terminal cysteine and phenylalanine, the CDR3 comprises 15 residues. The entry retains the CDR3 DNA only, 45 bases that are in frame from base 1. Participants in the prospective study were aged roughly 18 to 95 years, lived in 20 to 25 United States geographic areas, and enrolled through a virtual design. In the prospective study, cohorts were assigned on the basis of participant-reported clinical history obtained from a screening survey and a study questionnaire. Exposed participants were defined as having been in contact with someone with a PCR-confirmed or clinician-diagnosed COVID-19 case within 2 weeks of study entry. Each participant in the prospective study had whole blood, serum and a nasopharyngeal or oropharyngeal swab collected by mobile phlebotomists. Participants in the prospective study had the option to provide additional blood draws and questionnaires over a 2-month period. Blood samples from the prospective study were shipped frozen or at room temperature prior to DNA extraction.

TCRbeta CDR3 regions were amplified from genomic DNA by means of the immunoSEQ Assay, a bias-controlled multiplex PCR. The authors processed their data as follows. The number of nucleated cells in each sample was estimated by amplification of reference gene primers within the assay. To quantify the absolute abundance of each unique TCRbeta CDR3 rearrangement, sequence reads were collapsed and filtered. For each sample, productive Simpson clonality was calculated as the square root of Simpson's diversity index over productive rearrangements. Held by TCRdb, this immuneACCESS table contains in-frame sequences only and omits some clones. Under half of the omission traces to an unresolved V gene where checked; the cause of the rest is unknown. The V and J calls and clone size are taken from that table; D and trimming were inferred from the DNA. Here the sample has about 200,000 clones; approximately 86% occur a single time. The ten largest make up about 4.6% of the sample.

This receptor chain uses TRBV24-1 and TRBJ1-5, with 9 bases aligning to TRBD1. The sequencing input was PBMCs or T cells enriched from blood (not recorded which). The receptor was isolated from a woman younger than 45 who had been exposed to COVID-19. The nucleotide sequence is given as TGTGCCATTAACGGGTGGACAGGGGAGCATCAGCCCCAGCATTTT. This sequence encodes CAINGWTGEHQPQHF.